This T cell receptor beta chain comes out of a study of beta chain features in type 1 diabetes. The sequenced template was cDNA made from the entire isolated RNA. Regulatory, naive and central memory T cell samples averaged approximately 3.8 million reads. The protocol was immunoSEQ multiplex PCR, while the TCRdb copy is restricted to in-frame clones and leaves out a portion. The sample yields 250,000 to 300,000 clones, approximately 25% seen once. This clone was observed a few times. Its cognate antigen is unknown. General study results and limits: Moderate but significant shortening of TCRB CDR3s was recorded in all four CD4+ subsets from Type 1 diabetes patients. With patients and controls alike, PCR might favor shorter templates to an equal degree. Sampled from patients, naive, central memory and Treg TCRB repertoires appeared more similar than those sampled from healthy donors.

Trimming shortened V by 0 bases and J by 6 bases, and 13 bases separated the two germline ends. CDR3 length equals 15 residues. CDR1 is SGHRS, CDR2 YFSETQ, per germline. Purities in excess of 95% were seen in all sorted populations. The chain employs TRBV5-1 and TRBJ2-1, with TRBD2 as a possible D gene (6 bases). The source material was naive CD4+ T cells from blood. The sequence was obtained from a woman in her 30s with type 1 diabetes. CDR3 residues: CASSLVRGTVNEQFF. The DNA for the CDR3 is TGCGCCAGCAGCTTGGTTCGCGGGACGGTCAATGAGCAGTTCTTC.